The 17 T cell receptor beta chains reported below all come from one sample, sequenced in a study of CD8+ T cells in alopecia areata. cDNA prepared by RNA extraction and subsequent reverse transcription served as the template for sequencing. Sequencing was performed with immunoSEQ multiplex PCR; in TCRdb, only in-frame clones are kept and a portion is missing. This sample yields over 100,000 clones, of which less than 75% are seen a single time; more than 9% belongs to the top ten. Documented treatment: oral pan-JAK inhibitor, 5-10 mg twice daily. The input for sequencing was CD8+ T cells sorted from blood, taken at week 24, from a patient treated with tofacitinib. These receptors were taken from a human donor with alopecia areata.

V gene TRBV19 combines with J gene TRBJ2-2; D not certain. The V and J ends lost 0 bases and 1 base respectively, with 12 bases between them. The germline gives CDR1 LNHDA, CDR2 SQIVND (reference sequence). The CDR3 is 17 amino acids. The CDR3 DNA follows: TGTGCCAGTAGTATAGATCTTGAGACAAGGAACACCGGGGAGCTGTTTTTT. Amino acids: CASSIDLETRNTGELFF.

The genes are TRBV6-1 and TRBJ1-5; TRBD1 might be the D (6 bases). This CDR3 spans 15 amino acids. V was trimmed by 6 bases and J by 1 base, leaving 13 bases between them. Germline assignment: CDR1 MNHNS and CDR2 SASEGT. The CDR3 loop reads CASREGHLSNQPQHF. In DNA form, the CDR3 reads TGTGCCAGCAGAGAGGGACACCTCAGCAATCAGCCCCAGCATTTT.

This chain connects TRBV27 to TRBJ1-2; 9 nucleotides align to TRBD1. Germline values: CDR1 MNHEY, CDR2 SMNVEV (reference sequence). With 5 bases clipped from V and 2 bases from J, the junction kept 9 bases outside the gene matches. This CDR3 region has 16 residues. The CDR3 DNA is TGTGCCAGCAGTCCATCCGCCGGGACAGGGAACTATGGCTACACCTTC. It encodes CASSPSAGTGNYGYTF.

This clone occurred once. The rearrangement joins TRBV10-3 to TRBJ2-6, with 8 nucleotides matching TRBD1. V was clipped by 0 bases and J by 2 bases; unmatched bases: 0. CDR1 is ENHRY, CDR2 SYGVKD, per germline. The CDR3 spans 16 residues. The CDR3 is CAISESTGAGANVLTF. The CDR3 DNA reads TGTGCCATCAGTGAGTCGACAGGGGCTGGGGCCAACGTCCTGACTTTC.

The genes are TRBV29-1 and TRBJ2-1, with D possibly TRBD1 on 6 matching bases. V lost 6 bases and J lost 4, with 13 bases in between. There are 13 residues in the CDR3. Germline V lookup: CDR1 SQVTM, CDR2 ANQGSEA. The CDR3 sequence is CSVRDTIYNEQFF. The CDR3 DNA reads as TGCAGCGTCCGGGACACTATTTACAATGAGCAGTTCTTC.

The rearrangement uses TRBV30 and TRBJ2-7, with TRBD2 matching 7 bases. CDR1 and CDR2 (germline): GTSNPN, SVGIG (reference sequence). The CDR3 covers 13 residues. V dropped 1 base and J dropped 2; count of bases not matched to a gene: 2. CDR3 coding DNA: TGTGCCTGGAGTGGGGAGGGTCCCTACGAGCAGTACTTC. It translates to CAWSGEGPYEQYF.

Turning to this clone: This specimen includes other DNA sequences encoding the same CDR3. The rearrangement links TRBV7-9 to TRBJ1-1; D not certain. Germline-derived CDR1 and CDR2 are SEHNR and FQNEAQ (reference sequence). The V and J ends lost 1 base and 6 bases respectively, with 6 bases between them. The CDR3 has 12 amino acids. The CDR3 DNA follows: TGTGCCAGCAGCTTAGGGTCCGCTGAAGCTTTCTTT. Translation gives CASSLGSAEAFF.

The chain has TRBV7-8 and TRBJ2-1; D unresolved. Germline CDR1 and CDR2: SGHVS and FQNEAQ. V was cut by 8 bases and J by 0 bases, with 14 bases left in between. This CDR3 is 15 amino acids long. The CDR3 is CASRYTSSSYNEQFF. The CDR3 region has the DNA TGTGCCAGCCGCTACACGAGTAGCTCCTACAATGAGCAGTTCTTC.

This clone was seen a few times. This chain links TRBV14 with TRBJ2-7; 7 nucleotides agree with TRBD1. Per the germline V gene, CDR1 is SGHDN and CDR2 is FVKESK. CDR3 length: 14 residues. Germline trimming cut 4 bases from V and 6 bases from J; bases unmatched to any gene: 9. This chain's CDR3 is CASSRQGPRREQYF. CDR3 sequence (DNA): TGTGCCAGCAGCCGACAGGGTCCTAGGCGCGAGCAGTACTTC.

The CDR3 region is CASSYNRGRADTQYF. DNA of the CDR3: TGTGCCAGCAGTTACAATCGGGGCAGGGCAGATACGCAGTATTTT. The genes are TRBV6-5 and TRBJ2-3; D is perhaps TRBD1 or TRBD2 (5 bases each). Trimming left V 2 bases short and J 4 bases short, with 13 bases between. Germline-derived CDR1 and CDR2 are MNHEY and SVGAGI. The CDR3 runs 15 residues.

This clone was recorded a few times. This chain joins TRBV9 and TRBJ2-7; tentative D call: TRBD1 (6 bases). Trimming cost V 3 bases and J 1 base, with 11 bases left between them. The CDR3 sequence is 14 residues long. From germline, CDR1 is SGDLS and CDR2 YYNGEE. The CDR3 bases are TGTGCCAGCAGCGAGGGACACGAGTCCTACGAGCAGTACTTC. Its translation: CASSEGHESYEQYF.

The V call is TRBV5-4, the J call TRBJ1-1; weak D call: TRBD1 (6 bases). V was pared by 2 bases and J by 11 bases, with 13 bases between. This CDR3 contains 12 residues. Germline V gives CDR1 SGHNT, CDR2 YYREEE (reference sequence). In DNA, the CDR3 is TGTGCCAGCAGCTTTTCCGAGGGGGAGGCTTTCTTT. Translating gives CASSFSEGEAFF.

The chain employs TRBV7-3 and TRBJ2-1; the match to TRBD2 covers 11 bases. Germline V CDR1 and CDR2: SGHTA, FQGTGA. The V and J ends lost 4 bases and 6 bases, in that order; junction bases with no gene match: 5. The CDR3 has 15 amino acids. The CDR3 loop reads CASSSLAGGPNEQFF. The CDR3 nucleotides are TGTGCCAGCAGCTCCTTAGCGGGGGGGCCCAATGAGCAGTTCTTC.

The V and J genes are TRBV30 and TRBJ2-3, with 7 bases identical to TRBD1. This CDR3 is built from 19 residues. The J segment lost 4 bases and the V segment lost 1 base, leaving 20 bases of the junction unmatched. Germline assignment: CDR1 GTSNPN and CDR2 SVGIG (reference sequence). CDR3 in DNA: TGTGCCTGGAGTGCCCGGTCCTGGACAGGAAAATGGAGAGCAGATACGCAGTATTTT. Translating gives CAWSARSWTGKWRADTQYF.

This rearrangement joins TRBV2 to TRBJ2-7; the D gene is possibly TRBD1 (6 bases). Germline V CDR1 and CDR2: SNHLY, FYNNEI. V lost 8 bases and J lost 2, with 16 bases in between. CDR3 length equals 14 residues. The CDR3 nucleotides read TGTGCCAGCGGATGGACAGAGCCCCCCTACGAGCAGTACTTC. The encoded protein is CASGWTEPPYEQYF. The full variable domain, its missing parts supplied by reference TRBV2 and TRBJ2-7, is EPEVTQTPSHQVTQMGQEVILRCVPISNHLYFYWYRQILGQKVEFLVSFYNNEISEKSEIFDDQFSVERPDGSNFTLKIRSTKLEDSAMYFCASGWTEPPYEQYFGPGTRLTVT.

V usage is TRBV7-2 and J usage is TRBJ1-6; no definite D call. The CDR3 extends over 15 amino acids. The V gene's germline CDR1 is SGHTA and CDR2 FQGNSA. The ends were cut back, 4 bases at V and 11 bases at J, with 18 bases in the middle. Here the CDR3 reads CASSSEEELLTPLHF. The CDR3 DNA sequence: TGTGCCAGCAGCTCCGAGGAGGAATTGTTGACACCCCTCCACTTT.

A remark on this clone: This same CDR3 is encoded by further DNA sequences in the sample. The rearrangement uses TRBV13 and TRBJ1-5; D possibly corresponds to TRBD1 (5 bases). V was pared by 3 bases and J by 1 base, with 7 bases between. The CDR3 loop spans 14 amino acids. Germline-derived CDR1 and CDR2 are PRHDT and FYEKMQ (reference sequence). This CDR3 is CASSFGGSNQPQHF. The CDR3, as DNA: TGTGCCAGCAGCTTCGGGGGAAGCAATCAGCCCCAGCATTTT.